Presented here are 21 T cell receptor beta chains from one specimen sequenced in a study of control samples from healthy donors and cancer patients. Assay used: immunoSEQ multiplex PCR; TCRdb lists only in-frame clones, some missing. The sample includes approximately 69,000 clones, around 90% of them seen just once. The specimen was PBMCs. The receptors come from a man between 60 and 75 years old with colorectal cancer.

The chain links TRBV28 to TRBJ2-7, with D perhaps TRBD1 (5 bases). Germline V lookup: CDR1 MDHEN, CDR2 SYDVKM. This CDR3 has 13 amino acids. V gave up 3 bases and J gave up 2 bases, with 8 bases separating them. Written as DNA, the CDR3 is TGTGCCAGCAGTTTCACAGGAGCCTACGAGCAGTACTTC. Residues: CASSFTGAYEQYF.

The chain employs TRBV6-5 and TRBJ2-3, with TRBD1 matching 10 bases. J lost 4 bases, V lost 6 bases, and 7 bases had no gene match. The CDR3 has 15 residues. CDR1 and CDR2 (germline): MNHEY, SVGAGI. In DNA, the CDR3 is TGTGCCAGCAGGGGGGACAGGGGTATGGCAGATACGCAGTATTTT. It specifies CASRGDRGMADTQYF.

J is TRBJ2-1 and V is TRBV19; 11 bases are shared with TRBD2. Germline lookup yields CDR1 LNHDA and CDR2 SQIVND (reference sequence). With 0 bases clipped from V and 5 bases from J, the junction kept 3 bases outside the gene matches. The CDR3 totals 16 residues. CDR3 coding DNA: TGTGCCAGTAGTATAGATCCTAGCGGGGGGAACAATGAGCAGTTCTTC. Protein sequence: CASSIDPSGGNNEQFF.

This clone was observed once. The chain links TRBV19 to TRBJ1-5; no definite D call. Germline-derived CDR1 and CDR2 are LNHDA and SQIVND (reference sequence). The CDR3 is 12 residues long. The germline V and J ends were trimmed by 6 bases and 1 base, with 4 bases remaining between them. CDR3 loop: CASRRSNQPQHF. As DNA, the CDR3 is TGTGCCAGTAGGCGGAGCAATCAGCCCCAGCATTTT.

The J gene is TRBJ2-1, the V gene TRBV5-5; the D call may be TRBD1 or TRBD2 (5 bases each). V lost 1 base to trimming and J lost 8 bases, with 16 bases between them. The CDR3 sequence is 15 residues long. Germline V gene data show CDR1 as SGHKS and CDR2 as YYEKEE (reference sequence). CDR3 nucleotide sequence: TGTGCCAGCAGCTTGACGGTAGGGCTGGGGGATGAGCAGTTCTTC. Encoded protein: CASSLTVGLGDEQFF.

CDR3 loop: CASSYGGTGGEKLFF. The CDR3 DNA reads as TGTGCCAGCAGTTATGGGGGGACAGGGGGTGAAAAACTGTTTTTT. The rearrangement uses TRBV28 and TRBJ1-4; TRBD1 matches at 11 bases. Germline CDR1 MDHEN, CDR2 SYDVKM. The trim removed 4 bases at V and 7 bases at J, leaving 5 bases unmatched. This CDR3 comprises 15 residues.

The chain has TRBV7-2 and TRBJ2-3; 9 positions match TRBD2. Germline V gene sequence: CDR1 SGHTA, CDR2 FQGNSA. The CDR3 runs to 17 residues. Unmatched junction bases numbered 8, after V lost 0 bases and J lost 4 bases. CDR3 sequence (DNA): TGTGCCAGCAGCTTAGCGAAGCGGGGGGCCCTCGCAGATACGCAGTATTTT. It codes for CASSLAKRGALADTQYF.

This chain uses TRBV30 with TRBJ1-4, with no clear D. Germline V gene sequence: CDR1 GTSNPN, CDR2 SVGIG (reference sequence). V was cut by 7 bases and J by 8 bases, with 23 bases left in between. The CDR3 covers 15 residues. In DNA, the CDR3 is TGTGCCTTAGGGCCGACCCTGCCCGGAGGGGAAAAACTGTTTTTT. Encoded protein: CALGPTLPGGEKLFF.

The genes are TRBV14 and TRBJ2-7; 9 bases line up with TRBD1. Germline-derived CDR1 and CDR2 are SGHDN and FVKESK. This CDR3 has 15 amino acids. V was clipped by 1 base and J by 6 bases; unmatched bases: 7. CDR3: CASSQVKGQGAEQYF. For the CDR3, the DNA is TGTGCCAGCAGCCAAGTAAAGGGACAGGGAGCCGAGCAGTACTTC.

The chain recombines TRBV11-2 with TRBJ1-2; 10 nucleotides align to TRBD1. Germline CDR1 reads SGHAT; CDR2 reads FQNNGV. The J segment lost 8 bases and the V segment lost 1 base, leaving 4 bases of the junction unmatched. The CDR3 runs to 14 residues. In nucleotides, the CDR3 is TGTGCCAGCAGCTTAGGGACAGGGGGTCCGGGCTACACCTTC. Translation: CASSLGTGGPGYTF.

The chain recombines TRBV5-1 with TRBJ2-1; D is possibly TRBD2 (7 bases). Trimming left V 3 bases short and J 8 bases short, with 18 bases between. The CDR3 is made up of 15 amino acids. CDR1 SGHRS and CDR2 YFSETQ come from the germline V gene. In DNA form, the CDR3 reads TGCGCCAGCAGCTCCTTGGGGGGGCCCCCCGATGAGCAGTTCTTC. It codes for CASSSLGGPPDEQFF. The variable domain in full, with the rest retrieved from reference TRBV5-1 and TRBJ2-1, is KAGVTQTPRYLIKTRGQQVTLSCSPISGHRSVSWYQQTPGQGLQFLFEYFSETQRNKGNFPGRFSGRQFSNSRSEMNVSTLELGDSALYLCASSSLGGPPDEQFFGPGTRLTVL.

This rearrangement joins TRBV7-8 to TRBJ1-1; D possibly corresponds to TRBD1 (5 bases). The CDR3 runs to 12 residues. Between the trimmed V and J ends, which lost 3 bases and 11 bases, there was a span of 13 bases. In germline, CDR1 is SGHVS, CDR2 FQNEAQ. CDR3 region: CASSLSSRGAFF. Written as DNA, the CDR3 is TGTGCCAGCAGCTTGTCTTCAAGGGGCGCTTTCTTT.

The chain joins TRBV7-8 to TRBJ2-3; 8 positions match TRBD2. J lost 0 bases, V lost 0 bases, and 8 bases had no gene match. In germline, CDR1 is SGHVS, CDR2 FQNEAQ. The CDR3 length is 18 residues. This chain's CDR3 is CASSLALSGGVSTDTQYF. The CDR3 DNA reads TGTGCCAGCAGCTTAGCGCTCAGCGGGGGCGTTAGCACAGATACGCAGTATTTT. The full variable domain, with the rest looked up from reference TRBV7-8 and TRBJ2-3, is GAGVSQSPRYKVAKRGQDVALRCDPISGHVSLFWYQQALGQGPEFLTYFQNEAQLDKSGLPSDRFFAERPEGSVSTLKIQRTQQEDSAVYLCASSLALSGGVSTDTQYFGPGTRLTVL.

The chain is built from TRBV12-3 or TRBV12-4 and TRBJ1-5; TRBD1 matches at 8 bases. V dropped 5 bases and J dropped 7; count of bases not matched to a gene: 4. This CDR3 is 13 amino acids long. The DNA of the CDR3 is TGTGCCAGCAGTGTCGACAGGGGCCAGCCCCAGCATTTT. Its protein product is CASSVDRGQPQHF.

This clone was observed a few times. J is TRBJ1-6 and V is TRBV11-2; no clear D. V was cut by 2 bases and J by 5 bases, with 7 bases left in between. Germline CDR1 and CDR2: SGHAT and FQNNGV. The CDR3 consists of 14 residues. CDR3 in amino acids: CASSLWPDNSPLHF. Here the CDR3 DNA reads TGTGCCAGCAGCTTATGGCCAGATAATTCACCCCTCCACTTT.

This sequence joins TRBV18 and TRBJ1-5; the D is unclear. This CDR3 contains 14 residues. The germline V and J ends were trimmed by 6 bases and 0 bases, with 9 bases remaining between them. CDR1 is KGHSH and CDR2 is LQKENI in the germline V gene. CDR3 in amino acids: CASSGRNSNQPQHF. The CDR3 coding sequence is TGTGCCAGCTCCGGACGGAATAGCAATCAGCCCCAGCATTTT.

The rearrangement uses TRBV4-2 and TRBJ1-3; D may be TRBD1 (5 bases). The CDR3 has 15 amino acids. Germline CDR1 reads LGHNA; CDR2 reads YNFKEQ. Trimming took 0 bases from V and 3 from J, leaving 9 bases between them. CDR3 DNA sequence: TGTGCCAGCAGCCAAGACAGGGTTGTTGGAAACACCATATATTTT. Its protein is CASSQDRVVGNTIYF.

This clone is a singleton in its sample. The chain carries TRBV7-3 and TRBJ2-1, with TRBD2 identical over 10 bases. CDR1 is SGHTA and CDR2 is FQGTGA in the germline V gene. The CDR3 contains 16 residues. V was clipped by 0 bases and J by 4 bases; unmatched bases: 3. In DNA form, the CDR3 reads TGTGCCAGCAGCTTAACGACTAGCGGGCATTACAATGAGCAGTTCTTC. Its translation is CASSLTTSGHYNEQFF.

The chain carries TRBV19 and TRBJ2-1, with D perhaps being TRBD1 or TRBD2 (6 bases each). V was clipped by 1 base and J by 10 bases, with 14 bases between them. CDR3 length equals 14 residues. From germline, CDR1 is LNHDA and CDR2 SQIVND (reference sequence). The CDR3 spells CASSIGQGRREQFF. DNA for the CDR3: TGTGCCAGTAGTATAGGGCAGGGGAGGCGAGAGCAGTTCTTC.

The rearrangement uses TRBV6-5 and TRBJ1-6; D not resolved. Deletions cut 4 bases from V and 7 bases from J, with 8 bases between. The germline gives CDR1 MNHEY, CDR2 SVGAGI. The CDR3 consists of 13 residues. CDR3 region: CASSWEANSPLHF. CDR3 bases: TGTGCCAGCAGTTGGGAGGCGAATTCACCCCTCCACTTT.

The chain couples TRBV2 to TRBJ1-3, with TRBD1 matching over 7 bases. The ends lost 5 bases at V and 5 bases at J; junction bases unmatched: 9. The CDR3 runs 15 residues. The germline gives CDR1 SNHLY, CDR2 FYNNEI. CDR3 protein: CASSPQGGMRNTIYF. DNA for the CDR3: TGTGCCAGCAGTCCTCAGGGGGGTATGAGAAACACCATATATTTT.